These 28 T cell receptor beta chains were sequenced from one sample in a study of T cells in Graves' hyperthyroidism and ophthalmopathy. Amplification of TCR beta CDR3 regions used RNA as the template. First-round RT-PCR targeting the TCR CDR3 was performed with the HTBI primer set. Each CDR3 protein gets one entry after TCRdb re-called the multiplex PCR reads with MiXCR. The table lists about 700,000 distinct CDR3 sequences, 45% of them singletons. Source material: peripheral blood or thyroid tissue (not recorded which). The receptors originated from an adult man with Graves' disease, either hyperthyroidism or ophthalmopathy (not recorded which).

As to this clonotype: Lacking the conserved final phenylalanine or tryptophan, this CDR3 likely reflects a read error. The chain uses TRBV2 and TRBJ2-7; D gene unclear. The V gene's germline CDR1 is SNHLY and CDR2 FYNNEI. CDR3 length: 12 residues. V was cut by 6 bases and J by 2 bases, with 8 bases left in between. In nucleotides, the CDR3 is TGTGCCAGCAGCTCCCCCACCTACGAGCAGTACCTC. Translation gives CASSSPTYEQYL.

This chain's CDR3 is CASSSRLATHVHTGELFF. CDR3 in DNA: TGTGCCAGCAGTTCCAGACTAGCGACTCATGTGCACACCGGGGAGCTGTTTTTT. The rearrangement links TRBV6-5 to TRBJ2-2, with TRBD2 matching over 8 bases. The CDR3 length is 18 residues. Germline V lookup: CDR1 MNHEY, CDR2 SVGAGI. The ends lost 4 bases at V and 3 bases at J; junction bases unmatched: 13.

The sample holds many counts of this clonotype. This chain uses TRBV7-8 with TRBJ2-6; no clear D. With 7 bases removed from V and 0 bases from J, the gap between germline ends came to 10 bases. Germline loops: CDR1 SGHVS, CDR2 FQNEAQ. The CDR3 extends over 15 amino acids. As DNA, the CDR3 is TGTGCCAGCAACCAAAGGGACTCTGGGGCCAACGTCCTGACTTTC. Translation: CASNQRDSGANVLTF.

The V call is TRBV20-1, the J call TRBJ1-6; 7 positions agree with TRBD1. The CDR3 runs to 15 residues. Trimming took 0 bases from V and 10 from J; bases not matched to a gene: 9. Germline V gene data show CDR1 as DFQATT and CDR2 as SNEGSKA (reference sequence). As DNA, the CDR3 is TGCAGTGCTAGAGATAGGGGGCGCGGGGAATCACCCCTCCACTTT. Translation gives CSARDRGRGESPLHF.

This clonotype was detected ten times or more. The chain carries TRBV29-1 and TRBJ1-4; D is uncertain. The ends were cut back, 1 base at V and 8 bases at J, with 11 bases in the middle. The CDR3 contains 13 residues. Germline V CDR1 and CDR2: SQVTM, ANQGSEA. CDR3 region: CSVEVPREEKLFF. CDR3 bases: TGCAGCGTTGAAGTCCCGCGGGAGGAAAAACTGTTTTTT.

The chain joins TRBV20-1 to TRBJ1-1; the match to TRBD1 covers 7 bases. This CDR3 has 17 amino acids. The V gene end was trimmed by 0 bases and the J gene end by 0 bases; junction bases not matched to a gene: 10. CDR1 and CDR2 from the germline V gene are DFQATT and SNEGSKA (reference sequence). The CDR3 reads CSARDLWDRLMNTEAFF. CDR3 DNA sequence: TGCAGTGCTAGAGACTTGTGGGACAGATTAATGAACACTGAAGCTTTCTTT.

Regarding this clonotype: This may be a read error: a much more frequent sequence differs by one nucleotide. As DNA, the CDR3 is TGTGCCACCAGTTCAGATCCCGGGACAGGGGCCGAGACCCAGCACTTC. Translating gives CATSSDPGTGAETQHF. The chain couples TRBV6-5 to TRBJ2-5, with 10 bases fitting TRBD1. The length of the CDR3 is 16 residues. Germline assignment: CDR1 MNHEY and CDR2 SVGAGI.

This clonotype appeared a few times. The junction does not match germline at one end; this may be a read error. This chain joins TRBV10-3 and TRBJ1-2; the D is unclear. Germline lookup yields CDR1 ENHRY and CDR2 SYGVKD. The CDR3 contains 15 residues. CDR3 in amino acids: CASSYSSGHNYGYTF. The CDR3 DNA follows: TGTGCCAGCAGTTACTCGAGTGGGCATAACTATGGCTACACCTTC.

The rearrangement links TRBV10-3 to TRBJ1-6; TRBD1 matches 8 bases. The CDR3 is 16 residues long. CDR1 is ENHRY, CDR2 SYGVKD, per germline. Losses at the gene ends were 4 bases for V and 0 bases for J; bases not matched to a gene: 2. The CDR3 loop is CAISGTGGSYNSPLHF. In DNA, the CDR3 is TGTGCCATCAGTGGCACAGGGGGCTCCTATAATTCACCCCTCCACTTT.

The rearrangement joins TRBV2 to TRBJ2-3; D is undetermined. Germline V gene lookup returns CDR1 SNHLY and CDR2 FYNNEI. V gave up 5 bases and J gave up 3 bases, with 15 bases separating them. This CDR3 region has 15 residues. CDR3 in DNA: TGTGCCAGCAGTTACCTGGGGTCTAGGACAGATACGCAGTATTTT. Translated: CASSYLGSRTDTQYF.

The gene calls are TRBV7-6 and TRBJ1-1; D is unclear. Trimming removed 3 bases from V and 8 bases from J, with 16 bases in between. CDR3 length equals 14 residues. Germline values: CDR1 SGHVS, CDR2 FNYEAQ. The CDR3 region is CASSLAGMTEEAFF. CDR3 DNA sequence: TGTGCCAGCAGCTTGGCCGGCATGACCGAAGAAGCTTTCTTT. Full variable domain (remainder filled in from reference TRBV7-6 and TRBJ1-1): GAGVSQSPRYKVTKRGQDVALRCDPISGHVSLYWYRQALGQGPEFLTYFNYEAQQDKSGLPNDRFSAERPEGSISTLTIQRTEQRDSAMYRCASSLAGMTEEAFFGQGTRLTVV.

The sample holds many counts of this clonotype. V gene TRBV10-3 combines with J gene TRBJ2-7; TRBD1 matches at 7 bases. Germline CDR1 and CDR2: ENHRY and SYGVKD. The length of the CDR3 is 15 residues. After removal of 6 bases from V and 2 bases from J, the junction contained 10 bases not matched to a gene. For the CDR3, the DNA is TGTGCCATCAGCGAACCGGGACAGAGACCCTACGAGCAGTACTTC. Translated, it gives CAISEPGQRPYEQYF.

This clonotype has a handful of counts. The chain couples TRBV20-1 to TRBJ2-7; D possibly corresponds to TRBD2 (7 bases). CDR3 length equals 13 residues. The V gene's germline CDR1 is DFQATT and CDR2 SNEGSKA (reference sequence). Trimming shortened V by 7 bases and J by 0 bases, and 13 bases separated the two germline ends. The CDR3 bases are TGCAGTGTCGGGGGGCGGACCTCCTACGAGCAGTACTTC. This encodes CSVGGRTSYEQYF.

The rearrangement uses TRBV7-8 and TRBJ2-5, with 7 bases lining up with TRBD2. Trimming cost V 5 bases and J 5 bases; bases outside gene matches: 14. The CDR3 spans 16 residues. Germline CDR1 SGHVS, CDR2 FQNEAQ. Here the CDR3 reads CASSQDGRVVRETQYF. The CDR3 nucleotides read TGTGCCAGCAGCCAAGATGGGAGGGTTGTCCGGGAGACCCAGTACTTC.

The CDR3 reads CASSRTGAAQPQHF. The CDR3 DNA sequence: TGTGCCAGCAGTAGGACAGGGGCCGCTCAGCCCCAGCATTTT. This chain uses TRBV6-6 with TRBJ1-5; 9 bases map to TRBD1. The V and J ends lost 5 bases and 6 bases, in that order; junction bases with no gene match: 5. In germline, CDR1 is MNHNY, CDR2 SVGAGI (reference sequence). The CDR3 has 14 residues.

The rearrangement uses TRBV3-1 and TRBJ2-5; 8 nucleotides agree with TRBD2. The CDR3 loop spans 15 amino acids. The V segment lost 1 base and the J segment 4 bases; nucleotides outside the gene matches: 5. Per the germline V gene, CDR1 is LGHDT and CDR2 is YNNKEL (reference sequence). Here the CDR3 reads CASSQGGGSLETQYF. Written as DNA, the CDR3 is TGTGCCAGCAGCCAAGGCGGGGGGTCGCTAGAGACCCAGTACTTC.

This clonotype was found a few times. The gene calls are TRBV5-1 and TRBJ1-6; 7 nucleotides line up with TRBD1. This CDR3 spans 15 amino acids. The junction had 10 bases not matched to a gene; V was cut back by 4 bases and J by 9 bases. Germline CDR1 and CDR2: SGHRS and YFSETQ. This CDR3 is CASSTDRTTSSPLHF. CDR3 nucleotide sequence: TGCGCCAGCAGCACGGACAGGACGACGAGTTCACCCCTCCACTTT. The full variable domain, rest sourced from reference TRBV5-1 and TRBJ1-6, is KAGVTQTPRYLIKTRGQQVTLSCSPISGHRSVSWYQQTPGQGLQFLFEYFSETQRNKGNFPGRFSGRQFSNSRSEMNVSTLELGDSALYLCASSTDRTTSSPLHFGNGTRLTVT.

Points on this clonotype: A read error may account for a junction end that differs from germline. The chain joins TRBV7-9 to TRBJ1-1; D not certain. CDR1 SEHNR and CDR2 FQNEAQ come from the germline V gene (reference sequence). The CDR3 length is 13 residues. DNA for the CDR3: TGTGTCAGCAGCTTAGAACAGAACACTGAAGCTTTCTTT. Encoded protein: CVSSLEQNTEAFF.

This clonotype has at least ten counts. This chain links TRBV29-1 with TRBJ2-7, with D perhaps given as TRBD1 or TRBD2 (5 bases each). CDR3 size: 12 residues. The germline gives CDR1 SQVTM, CDR2 ANQGSEA. Trimming removed 7 bases from V and 3 bases from J, with 13 bases in between. CDR3 nucleotide sequence: TGCAGCGCCGGGGAGAGGGGCTACGAGCAGTACTTC. It specifies CSAGERGYEQYF.

The rearrangement uses TRBV7-9 and TRBJ2-2, with 7 positions matching TRBD2. The CDR3 loop spans 14 amino acids. With V trimmed by 3 bases and J by 5 bases, 3 bases remained unmatched. Germline CDR1 SEHNR, CDR2 FQNEAQ (reference sequence). Here the CDR3 DNA reads TGTGCCAGCAGCTTGGGACTACTGACCGGGGAGCTGTTTTTT. Amino acid sequence: CASSLGLLTGELFF.

This clonotype occurred many times. The chain combines TRBV10-3 with TRBJ1-1, with D unclear. V shed 4 bases and J shed 3 bases, with 15 bases lying between them. Germline V gene sequence: CDR1 ENHRY, CDR2 SYGVKD. There are 15 residues in the CDR3. CDR3 region: CAISGAERSDTEAFF. The CDR3 nucleotides are TGTGCCATCAGTGGGGCAGAAAGGTCGGACACTGAAGCTTTCTTT.

This clonotype was counted a few times. The chain combines TRBV5-1 with TRBJ1-1; D is undetermined. Per germline, CDR1 SGHRS and CDR2 YFSETQ. CDR3 length: 14 amino acids. Deletions cut 4 bases from V and 0 bases from J, with 10 bases between. CDR3 loop: CASSVNRLNTEAFF. CDR3 nucleotides: TGCGCCAGCAGCGTGAATCGGCTGAACACTGAAGCTTTCTTT.

The chain links TRBV2 to TRBJ1-3; 7 nucleotides line up with TRBD1. The ends lost 6 bases at V and 7 bases at J; junction bases unmatched: 3. This CDR3 is 12 amino acids long. The germline V gene has CDR1 SNHLY and CDR2 FYNNEI. The CDR3 DNA follows: TGTGCCAGCAGGGGACAGCCGAACACCATATATTTT. Its translation is CASRGQPNTIYF.

V and J are TRBV10-2 and TRBJ1-6; 8 nucleotides agree with TRBD1. The CDR3 runs to 19 residues. Losses at the gene ends were 6 bases for V and 0 bases for J; bases not matched to a gene: 13. Germline V gene data show CDR1 as WSHSY and CDR2 as SAAADI. This chain's CDR3 is CASSQIGTGQNSYNSPLHF. CDR3 nucleotides: TGCGCCAGCAGCCAAATCGGGACAGGTCAAAACTCCTATAATTCACCCCTCCACTTT.

This sequence joins TRBV6-1 and TRBJ1-4; 10 bases are a match to TRBD1. Germline V gene sequence: CDR1 MNHNS, CDR2 SASEGT. CDR3 length: 13 residues. V shed 3 bases and J 12 bases; nucleotides not matched to a gene: 4. The CDR3 DNA sequence: TGTGCCAGCAGTGAGACAGGGGGCTGGGAACTGTTTTTT. This translates into CASSETGGWELFF.

The chain employs TRBV20-1 and TRBJ2-5; D unclear. Between the trimmed V and J ends, which lost 0 bases and 10 bases, there was a span of 6 bases. CDR3 length: 10 amino acids. Per the germline V gene, CDR1 is DFQATT and CDR2 is SNEGSKA (reference sequence). The chain's CDR3 is CSARDRSQYF. The CDR3 DNA is TGCAGTGCTAGAGATAGGAGCCAGTACTTC.

The chain links TRBV15 to TRBJ1-4, with 7 bases fitting TRBD1. This CDR3 spans 16 amino acids. V lost 4 bases to trimming and J lost 7 bases; unmatched junction nucleotides: 12. Germline CDR1 reads LNHNV; CDR2 reads YYDKDF (reference sequence). The CDR3, as DNA: TGTGCCACCAGCAAGGGTCGACAGGGCAACACTGAAAAACTGTTTTTT. This codes for CATSKGRQGNTEKLFF.

The rearrangement joins TRBV5-1 to TRBJ1-1, with a tentative D call TRBD1 (5 bases). Deletions cut 9 bases from V and 0 bases from J, with 15 bases between. This CDR3 has 14 amino acids. The V gene's germline CDR1 is SGHRS and CDR2 YFSETQ. The CDR3 DNA reads TGCGCCACCTCCTGGAGGGGCATGAACACTGAAGCTTTCTTT. The encoded protein is CATSWRGMNTEAFF.